This record covers a single T cell receptor (beta chain). Its specificity is unknown. This record comes from a study of siplizumab effects on memory and regulatory T cells. The V gene end was trimmed by 3 bases and the J gene end by 4 bases; junction bases not matched to a gene: 5. There are 15 residues in the CDR3. In germline, CDR1 is MGHRA, CDR2 YSYEKL. Study observations and caveats: In siplizumab cultures, the suppressive function of proliferating Tregs remained unconfirmed. The apparent diversity of naive T cells exceeded that of memory cells, and naive T cells seemed to make a major contribution to the alloresponse. In siplizumab conditions, mappable alloreactive CD4+ clones averaged approximately 70% Treg-derived, against 25% to 30% in controls.

The assay was immunoSEQ multiplex PCR, and TCRdb's table has in-frame clones only and misses some. The sample lists 95,000 to 100,000 clones; roughly 91% were seen once. This sequence was found in a human donor in good health. The genes are TRBV4-1 and TRBJ1-4; TRBD1 matches 7 bases. Sequences were obtained from non-Treg CD4+ T cells sorted from blood. CDR3 sequence (DNA): TGCGCCAGCAGCCAGAGCAGGGGGAGTAATGAAAAACTGTTTTTT. Its translation is CASSQSRGSNEKLFF.